This T cell receptor beta chain originates from a study of PD-1 blockade in classical Hodgkin lymphoma. Findings of the study overall: By C4D1, diversity of CD4+ TCRs had risen significantly, whereas that of CD8+ TCRs had not. No one has yet defined what causes the repertoire differences, which may be disease activity or prior therapy.

Clones were read by immunoSEQ multiplex PCR, and TCRdb kept only the in-frame ones, dropping some. This sample has about 64,000 clones, with approximately 90% found just once. The time point here: cycle 4 day 1 (C4D1), after 6 weeks of nivolumab. Every patient relapsed after autologous stem cell transplantation, and brentuximab vedotin exposure varied. Best overall response was complete response, partial response or progressive disease in these relapsed/refractory classical Hodgkin lymphoma patients. On this clone: What it binds is not known.

J lost 2 bases, V lost 10 bases, and 7 bases had no gene match. This CDR3 is built from 14 residues. The germline CDR1 and CDR2 sequences are MGHDK and SYGVNS. The sample was peripheral blood mononuclear cells (PBMCs), taken before the fourth cycle of nivolumab. The chain links TRBV25-1 to TRBJ2-1, with 8 bases identical to TRBD1. The receptor was isolated from a human donor with classical Hodgkin lymphoma. The CDR3 region is CATRQGSPYNEQFF. The DNA of the CDR3 is TGTGCCACTCGACAGGGGTCACCCTACAATGAGCAGTTCTTC.